This T cell receptor beta chain was profiled in a study of T-cell memory formation after mild COVID-19 (dated by TCRdb to the early 2020s). For the study in its entirety: TCR sequence clusters from the two donors were found to be largely donor specific. The cohort was made up of two young adult volunteers, one female and one male, who were previously healthy. T-cell clones expanding and contracting after mild COVID-19 in a couple of donors were tracked by longitudinal TCRalpha and TCRbeta repertoire sequencing.

The sample holds many counts of this clonotype. Its antigen remains undetermined. Base quality data are lacking; no much larger clone is found one base away. PBMCs were isolated by Ficoll-Paque density gradient centrifugation. The study at large found these results: The study included only a couple of mild cases, and larger cohorts that include severe cases with pre-infection samples were judged to be necessary. Some responding clones were detected in pre-infection memory, suggesting pre-existing cross-reactive memory T cells joined the SARS-CoV-2 response. Whether the second-wave clones peaking on day 37 were SARS-CoV-2 specific was not confirmed. Contracting CD4+ clones were located mainly in the CM and EM memory subsets, whereas CD8+ clones were found to be enriched in EMRA. Clones contracting from day 15 to 85 had balanced CD4/CD8 phenotypes, while a second wave expanding from day 15 to 37 was biased towards CD4+.

From the cysteine up to the phenylalanine, the CDR3 has a length of 16 residues. Solely the CDR3 DNA is kept, with 48 bases framed from the first base. Compared with germline, V lacks 5 bases and J lacks 3 bases; bases without a gene match: 8. CDR1 and CDR2, looked up from the germline V gene (reference sequence), are SSHAT and FNYEAQ. The listed sequencing device is Illumina NovaSeq 6000. cDNA libraries for TCRalpha and TCRbeta were prepared by 5'RACE using constant-segment primers, with sample barcodes and unique molecular identifiers added. RNA was extracted from every sample with Trizol reagent. The libraries were amplified in two PCR steps, and the second step added a second sample barcode and Illumina TruSeq adapters. The libraries were sequenced on an Illumina NovaSeq using 2 x 150 bp paired-end reads. The paper's processing steps were these. Reads were demultiplexed and collapsed into UMI-guided consensus sequences with migec v1.2.7. Using mixcr v2.1.11, the UMI consensuses were aligned to TRA and TRB V and J templates and assembled into clonotypes. Clonotypes were classified as expanded or contracted when called significant by both edgeR and NoisET, with noise models trained on biological replicates. For edgeR calls, the cutoffs were a false discovery rate-adjusted p below 0.01 and a log2 fold-change threshold of 1. As an exploratory analysis of dynamics, max-normalized trajectories of the 1000 most abundant clonotypes were examined by PCA with hierarchical clustering. Separately sequenced CD4+ and CD8+ repertoires were used to assign a CD4 or CD8 phenotype to each responding clone. The public reads were quality trimmed at Q25 with fastp and then assembled into clones with MiXCR by TCRdb, keeping productive beta chains. Each entry merges the rows of one CDR3 protein and shows their most common DNA and genes. The V and J calls and clone size come from TCRdb's table, not from the authors' own analysis. The sample table records 200,000 to 250,000 distinct CDR3 sequences; 10% of these occur just once. Less than 4% of the sample is taken by the ten largest.

The chain is assembled from TRBV7-7 and TRBJ2-5, and TRBD2 matches 11 of the central bases. The source of this sequence is a man younger than 35 who had mild COVID-19 (a few samples of this study predate the infection). The sample titles of this study are shuffled in the database, so cell type and time point are left out; the donor was told from shared clones. Sequenced input: PBMCs or a T cell subset sorted from them (not recorded which). The CDR3 reads CASSATLGLAEETQYF. The DNA is as follows: TGTGCCAGCAGCGCCACCCTGGGACTAGCGGAAGAGACCCAGTACTTC.